These 32 T cell receptor beta chains came from one sample sequenced in a study of early T cells in non-severe SARS-CoV-2 infection. Each CDR3 protein gets one entry after TCRdb re-called the 5' RACE reads with MiXCR. The sample shows about 56,000 distinct CDR3 sequences, more than 9% of them seen only once. The material sequenced was whole blood. The source of these receptors is an adult who was a healthcare worker with PCR-confirmed SARS-CoV-2 infection or an uninfected control (not recorded which).

CDR3 sequence: CSASGQGAYEQYF. CDR3 in DNA: TGCAGTGCTAGCGGGCAGGGGGCCTACGAGCAGTACTTC. This chain uses TRBV20-1 with TRBJ2-7; TRBD1 matches at 7 bases. Germline V gene lookup returns CDR1 DFQATT and CDR2 SNEGSKA (reference sequence). V trimming: 3 bases; J trimming: 2 bases; junction bases outside the gene matches: 4. This CDR3 is built from 13 residues.

The table lists this clonotype with a few counts. The chain combines TRBV9 with TRBJ2-3; D is tentatively TRBD1 or TRBD2 (6 bases each). Between the trimmed V and J ends, which lost 3 bases and 4 bases, there was a span of 9 bases. The CDR3 sequence is 13 residues long. Germline lookup yields CDR1 SGDLS and CDR2 YYNGEE. The CDR3 sequence is CASSDGGPDTQYF. CDR3 DNA sequence: TGTGCCAGCAGCGACGGGGGCCCAGATACGCAGTATTTT.

Many counts were recorded for this clonotype. DNA of the CDR3: TGTGCCAGTGTTGCGACAGGGACCTACGAGCAGTACTTC. It specifies CASVATGTYEQYF. J is TRBJ2-7 and V is TRBV3-1, with 7 bases fitting TRBD1. Trimming cost V 9 bases and J 2 bases; bases outside gene matches: 7. CDR1 and CDR2 (germline): LGHDT, YNNKEL (reference sequence). The CDR3 is made up of 13 amino acids.

This clonotype was seen at least ten times. This sequence joins TRBV6-5 and TRBJ2-7; TRBD2 matches 7 bases. Germline loops: CDR1 MNHEY, CDR2 SVGAGI. V gave up 7 bases and J gave up 5 bases; unmatched junction bases: 8. The CDR3 spans 13 residues. The CDR3, as DNA: TGTGCCAGCAAACCTCCTGGGAGGGACGAGCAGTACTTC. Protein product: CASKPPGRDEQYF.

This clonotype showed up many times. This chain connects TRBV20-1 to TRBJ2-2, with no clear D. This CDR3 region has 15 residues. Germline V CDR1 and CDR2: DFQATT, SNEGSKA (reference sequence). V gave up 3 bases and J gave up 5 bases, with 16 bases separating them. CDR3 sequence: CSARETDGKTGELFF. The DNA of the CDR3 is TGCAGTGCTAGGGAGACCGATGGGAAAACCGGGGAGCTGTTTTTT.

This clonotype has ten or more counts. The rearrangement links TRBV4-1 to TRBJ1-2; TRBD1 aligns across 8 bases. The CDR3 length is 17 residues. V dropped 0 bases and J dropped 2; count of bases not matched to a gene: 8. The germline gives CDR1 MGHRA, CDR2 YSYEKL. The CDR3: CASSQESAGDRNYGYTF. DNA of the CDR3: TGCGCCAGCAGCCAAGAAAGCGCAGGGGACAGGAACTATGGCTACACCTTC.

This clonotype has a count of ten or more. This chain uses TRBV27 with TRBJ2-3; no clear D. V was cut by 0 bases and J by 1 base, with 8 bases left in between. CDR1 is MNHEY and CDR2 is SMNVEV in the germline V gene (reference sequence). The CDR3 runs to 15 residues. CDR3 sequence: CASSLSGLGTDTQYF. The CDR3 nucleotides read TGTGCCAGCAGTTTATCCGGGCTCGGCACAGATACGCAGTATTTT.

This clonotype was detected a few times. V is TRBV24-1 and J is TRBJ2-2, with 9 positions matching TRBD1. With V trimmed by 4 bases and J by 4 bases, 9 bases remained unmatched. This CDR3 has 17 amino acids. Germline V gives CDR1 KGHDR, CDR2 SFDVKD. Here the CDR3 reads CATSDPRTGAGTGELFF. CDR3 coding DNA: TGTGCCACCAGTGACCCTCGGACAGGGGCGGGCACCGGGGAGCTGTTTTTT.

This clonotype was observed many times. The chain combines TRBV9 with TRBJ2-7; 10 bases align to TRBD1. The CDR3 has 16 residues. Germline CDR1 reads SGDLS; CDR2 reads YYNGEE. V shed 3 bases and J 1 base; nucleotides not matched to a gene: 7. This CDR3 reads CASSAHRTGGSYEQYF. In DNA form, the CDR3 reads TGTGCCAGCAGCGCCCACAGGACAGGGGGATCCTACGAGCAGTACTTC.

This clonotype was observed many times. The chain uses TRBV28 and TRBJ2-1, with D possibly matching TRBD2 (6 bases). CDR1 and CDR2 from the germline V gene are MDHEN and SYDVKM. This CDR3 has 11 residues. V was clipped by 7 bases and J by 8 bases, with 9 bases between them. The CDR3 DNA sequence: TGTGCCAGCACGGAGGGACATGAGCAGTTCTTC. The encoded protein is CASTEGHEQFF.

In its sample, this clonotype was seen many times. The V and J genes are TRBV7-3 and TRBJ2-3; perhaps D is TRBD1 or TRBD2 (5 bases each). Trimming removed 2 bases at V and 2 bases at J, with 11 bases between. Germline CDR1 reads SGHTA; CDR2 reads FQGTGA. The CDR3 covers 15 residues. The CDR3 DNA reads as TGTGCCAGCAGCTTACGAGGGGCACCCACAGATACGCAGTATTTT. Translation gives CASSLRGAPTDTQYF.

This clonotype was detected only a few times. This chain joins TRBV7-2 and TRBJ2-7, with TRBD1 as a possible D gene (5 bases). The V end was cut by 5 bases, the J end by 3 bases, with 17 bases between. Germline values: CDR1 SGHTA, CDR2 FQGNSA. The CDR3 runs to 15 residues. CDR3 sequence (DNA): TGTGCCAGCAGCCAGCTGGGGCAGACCTACTACGAGCAGTACTTC. The encoded protein is CASSQLGQTYYEQYF.

This clonotype has at least ten counts. The rearrangement uses TRBV5-6 and TRBJ2-5, with 9 bases that match TRBD2. This CDR3 contains 13 residues. CDR1 and CDR2 from the germline V gene are SGHDT and YYEEEE. V gave up 4 bases and J gave up 9 bases; unmatched junction bases: 7. CDR3 DNA sequence: TGTGCCAGCAGCGGAGGACAGCGGGGGGCCCAGTACTTC. This encodes CASSGGQRGAQYF.

This clonotype was seen ten or more times. The rearrangement joins TRBV12-5 to TRBJ1-2; TRBD1 aligns across 11 bases. After removal of 4 bases from V and 3 bases from J, the junction contained 7 bases not matched to a gene. The CDR3 length is 16 residues. Germline V gene sequence: CDR1 LGHNT, CDR2 FRNRAP. The CDR3 DNA reads as TGTGCTAGTGGTTCGGGGACAGGGGGACCAGACTATGGCTACACCTTC. The encoded protein is CASGSGTGGPDYGYTF.

This clonotype was observed a few times. Here the CDR3 reads CASSLIDRTDTQYF. CDR3 DNA: TGTGCCAGCAGTTTGATCGACCGCACAGATACGCAGTATTTT. The chain couples TRBV27 to TRBJ2-3; D not certain. V was pared by 3 bases and J by 1 base, with 8 bases between. The CDR3 contains 14 residues. Germline CDR1 is MNHEY and CDR2 is SMNVEV (reference sequence).

In its sample, this clonotype was seen many times. V usage is TRBV7-2 and J usage is TRBJ2-3, with D unresolved. The CDR3 covers 12 residues. Germline V lookup: CDR1 SGHTA, CDR2 FQGNSA. V lost 4 bases and J lost 6, with 8 bases in between. This CDR3 is CASSSNPDTQYF. DNA for the CDR3: TGTGCCAGCAGCTCAAACCCCGATACGCAGTATTTT.

The rearrangement joins TRBV12-3 or TRBV12-4 to TRBJ1-2, with no clear D. Trimming stripped 6 bases from V and 6 bases from J, with 17 bases between. This CDR3 has 14 residues. CDR3 region: CASSYRSGGNGYTF. CDR3 coding DNA: TGTGCCAGCAGCTACCGATCCGGAGGGAATGGCTACACCTTC.

Concerning this clonotype itself: A much larger clone sits a single nucleotide away, making a read error possible. The gene calls are TRBV7-9 and TRBJ2-3; D may be TRBD1 or TRBD2 (5 bases each). CDR1 and CDR2 from the germline V gene are SEHNR and FQNEAQ (reference sequence). The CDR3 contains 16 residues. The CDR3 is CAISLGPGMSTDTQYF. CDR3 DNA: TGTGCCATCAGCTTGGGACCTGGAATGAGCACAGATACGCAGTATTTT.

Only a few counts were recorded for this clonotype. The CDR3 loop is CAWIEAGVTYF. DNA for the CDR3: TGTGCCTGGATTGAGGCGGGAGTTACTTATTTT. The chain uses TRBV30 and TRBJ2-3; the match to TRBD2 covers 7 bases. With 4 bases clipped from V and 15 bases from J, the junction kept 10 bases outside the gene matches. The V gene's germline CDR1 is GTSNPN and CDR2 SVGIG (reference sequence). This CDR3 has 11 amino acids.

The sample holds a few counts of this clonotype. The CDR3 loop reads CASSWDRGREQYF. The CDR3 DNA reads TGTGCCAGCAGCTGGGACAGGGGGAGGGAGCAGTACTTC. The chain carries TRBV5-4 and TRBJ2-7, with 11 bases matching TRBD1. The junction had 3 bases not matched to a gene; V was cut back by 3 bases and J by 7 bases. The CDR3 covers 13 residues. Per the germline V gene, CDR1 is SGHNT and CDR2 is YYREEE (reference sequence).

V usage is TRBV7-2 and J usage is TRBJ2-4, with TRBD2 identical over 10 bases. This CDR3 spans 14 amino acids. The V segment lost 5 bases and the J segment 5 bases; nucleotides outside the gene matches: 3. The germline V gene has CDR1 SGHTA and CDR2 FQGNSA. CDR3 loop: CASSPGLAENIQYF. As DNA, the CDR3 is TGTGCCAGCAGCCCAGGACTAGCGGAAAACATTCAGTACTTC. Filled out from reference TRBV7-2 and TRBJ2-4, the complete variable domain reads GAGVSQSPSNKVTEKGKDVELRCDPISGHTALYWYRQSLGQGLEFLIYFQGNSAPDKSGLPSDRFSAERTGGSVSTLTIQRTQQEDSAVYLCASSPGLAENIQYFGAGTRLSVL.

This clonotype was seen ten or more times. This chain uses TRBV5-1 with TRBJ2-5; no firm D call. The V end was cut by 0 bases, the J end by 1 base, with 7 bases between. Germline V CDR1 and CDR2: SGHRS, YFSETQ. CDR3 length: 14 residues. CDR3 in DNA: TGCGCCAGCAGCTTGGTCGGCGCCCAAGAGACCCAGTACTTC. As protein: CASSLVGAQETQYF.

Many counts were recorded for this clonotype. V and J are TRBV19 and TRBJ1-2; TRBD1 might be the D (5 bases). CDR3 length: 11 amino acids. The V end lost 8 bases, the J end lost 8 bases, and 12 bases lay between the germline ends. Per the germline V gene, CDR1 is LNHDA and CDR2 is SQIVND (reference sequence). CDR3 nucleotide sequence: TGTGCCAGTTTAGACAGAAGCGGCTACACCTTC. This gives the protein CASLDRSGYTF.

The table lists this clonotype with many counts. This chain uses TRBV4-3 with TRBJ2-5; D is possibly TRBD1 or TRBD2 (5 bases each). Germline V gene data show CDR1 as LGHNA and CDR2 as YSLEER. The CDR3 loop spans 16 amino acids. Between the trimmed V and J ends, which lost 0 bases and 3 bases, there was a span of 14 bases. CDR3 bases: TGCGCCAGCAGCCAAGATACCAGGGCGGGCGAAGAGACCCAGTACTTC. It specifies CASSQDTRAGEETQYF.

V is TRBV9 and J is TRBJ1-2; D is uncertain. The germline V gene has CDR1 SGDLS and CDR2 YYNGEE. The V end lost 4 bases, the J end lost 0 bases, and 10 bases lay between the germline ends. The CDR3 covers 14 residues. CDR3 residues: CASSTNSANYGYTF. CDR3 nucleotide sequence: TGTGCCAGCAGCACCAATTCAGCTAACTATGGCTACACCTTC.

This clonotype was seen more than once but under ten times. The chain is built from TRBV20-1 and TRBJ2-4, with 8 bases matching TRBD1. Germline V gene sequence: CDR1 DFQATT, CDR2 SNEGSKA (reference sequence). The CDR3 length is 14 residues. V shed 2 bases, J shed 6 bases, and the junction held 6 bases outside the gene matches. The CDR3 reads CSARQDRAGNIQYF. The CDR3, as DNA: TGCAGTGCTAGACAGGACAGGGCGGGAAACATTCAGTACTTC.

This clonotype was found many times. The rearrangement uses TRBV20-1 and TRBJ1-5, with 8 bases aligning to TRBD1. Trimming at V came to 6 bases and at J to 4 bases, leaving 14 bases not matched to a gene. Germline values: CDR1 DFQATT, CDR2 SNEGSKA (reference sequence). The CDR3 is made up of 16 amino acids. CDR3 in DNA: TGCAGTGCCCTGACACCCAGGACAGGGCTAAATCAGCCCCAGCATTTT. This gives the protein CSALTPRTGLNQPQHF.

This clonotype has a count of ten or more. The V gene is TRBV20-1, the J gene TRBJ1-5; possible D gene TRBD1, 5 bases. V was pared by 0 bases and J by 6 bases, with 15 bases between. Germline lookup yields CDR1 DFQATT and CDR2 SNEGSKA (reference sequence). The CDR3 has 15 amino acids. This CDR3 is CSARDGTPGPQPQHF. The DNA for the CDR3 is TGCAGTGCTAGAGATGGGACCCCAGGCCCTCAGCCCCAGCATTTT.

There are many counts of this clonotype. J is TRBJ2-7 and V is TRBV29-1, with 9 bases identical to TRBD2. After removal of 3 bases from V and 0 bases from J, the junction contained 3 bases not matched to a gene. The CDR3 is 14 amino acids. In germline, CDR1 is SQVTM, CDR2 ANQGSEA. CDR3 loop: CSVEGSGSSYEQYF. For the CDR3, the DNA is TGCAGCGTTGAGGGTAGCGGGAGCTCCTACGAGCAGTACTTC.

This clonotype was found many times. This chain connects TRBV6-2 or TRBV6-3 to TRBJ2-7; the D gene is possibly TRBD2 (6 bases). The V end lost 6 bases, the J end lost 2 bases, and 14 bases lay between the germline ends. CDR3 length: 14 residues. From germline, CDR1 is MNHEY and CDR2 SVGEGT. CDR3 in DNA: TGTGCCAGCAGCCGACGGGGGTCCCCCTACGAGCAGTACTTC. The encoded protein is CASSRRGSPYEQYF.

This clonotype was found many times. V usage is TRBV6-6 and J usage is TRBJ2-3; unclear D gene. The CDR3 extends over 13 amino acids. Germline V gene sequence: CDR1 MNHNY, CDR2 SVGAGI (reference sequence). V gave up 7 bases and J gave up 5 bases, with 13 bases separating them. CDR3 nucleotide sequence: TGTGCCAGCAAGTCGCGAGTCGAAGATACGCAGTATTTT. This sequence encodes CASKSRVEDTQYF.

There are many counts of this clonotype. The J gene is TRBJ2-1, the V gene TRBV7-2; D is uncertain. Germline V gene data show CDR1 as SGHTA and CDR2 as FQGNSA. The CDR3 has 13 residues. Trimming removed 5 bases at V and 0 bases at J, with 5 bases between. This CDR3 is CASSPISYNEQFF. CDR3 coding DNA: TGTGCCAGCAGCCCAATCTCCTACAATGAGCAGTTCTTC.